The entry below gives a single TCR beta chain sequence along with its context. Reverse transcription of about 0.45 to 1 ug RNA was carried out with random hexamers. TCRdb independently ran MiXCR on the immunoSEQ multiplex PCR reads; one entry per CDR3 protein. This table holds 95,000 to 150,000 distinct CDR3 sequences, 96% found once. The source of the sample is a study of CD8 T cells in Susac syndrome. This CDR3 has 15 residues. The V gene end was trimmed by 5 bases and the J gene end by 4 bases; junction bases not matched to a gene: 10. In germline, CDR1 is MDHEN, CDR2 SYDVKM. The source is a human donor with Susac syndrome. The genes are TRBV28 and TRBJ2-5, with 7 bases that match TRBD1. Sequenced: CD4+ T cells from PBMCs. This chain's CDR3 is CASSHKTGRRETQYF. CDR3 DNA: TGTGCCAGCAGTCATAAGACAGGGCGTAGAGAGACCCAGTACTTC.